The source of this T cell receptor beta chain is a study of blood T cells in healthy people across ages. The study, taken as a whole, reports: PBMCs that were unsorted prevented a conclusive naive versus antigen-experienced comparison. Long-lived donors exceeded aged donors in naive CD4+ cells and diversity.

The table lists this clonotype with a few counts. Its specificity is unknown. A J-beta primer mix and a sample-barcoded 5' primer were used in a second PCR of about 7 to 12 cycles. Using its own MiXCR run on the 5' RACE reads, TCRdb lists one record per CDR3 protein. The sample yields about 1.6 million distinct CDR3 sequences, almost 35% seen once. The germline V gene encodes CDR1 DFQATT and CDR2 SNEGSKA (reference sequence). This CDR3 has 14 residues. The clonotype originates from a woman in her twenties or thirties in good health. The sequenced sample consisted of blood. This chain uses TRBV20-1 with TRBJ1-2, with TRBD1 matching 7 bases. CDR3 nucleotide sequence: TGCATCTCCTCCCGGGGACAGAGCCTTGGTGGCTACACCTTC. Its translation is CISSRGQSLGGYTF.